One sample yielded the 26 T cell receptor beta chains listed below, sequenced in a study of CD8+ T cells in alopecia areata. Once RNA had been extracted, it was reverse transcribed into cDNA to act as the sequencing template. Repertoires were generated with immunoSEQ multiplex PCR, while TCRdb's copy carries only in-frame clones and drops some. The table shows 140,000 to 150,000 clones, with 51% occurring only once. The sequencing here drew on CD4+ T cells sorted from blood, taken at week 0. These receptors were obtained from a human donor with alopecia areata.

The CDR3 is CSVIIDRGAGYTF. CDR3 nucleotide sequence: TGCAGCGTTATAATCGACCGAGGAGCTGGCTACACCTTC. The rearrangement joins TRBV29-1 to TRBJ1-2; D unresolved. The CDR3 runs to 13 residues. The germline V gene encodes CDR1 SQVTM and CDR2 ANQGSEA. The germline V and J ends were trimmed by 5 bases and 7 bases, with 17 bases remaining between them.

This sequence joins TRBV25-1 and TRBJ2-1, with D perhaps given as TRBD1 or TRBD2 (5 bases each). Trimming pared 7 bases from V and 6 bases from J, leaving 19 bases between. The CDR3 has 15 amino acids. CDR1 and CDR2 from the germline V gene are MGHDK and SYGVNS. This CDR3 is CASMRGGMGPNEQFF. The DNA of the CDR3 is TGTGCCAGCATGAGGGGCGGTATGGGTCCCAATGAGCAGTTCTTC.

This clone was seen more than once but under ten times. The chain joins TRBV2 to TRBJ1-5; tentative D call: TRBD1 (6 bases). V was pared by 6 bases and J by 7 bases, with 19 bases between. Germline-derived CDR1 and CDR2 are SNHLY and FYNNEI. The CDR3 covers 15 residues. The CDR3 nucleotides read TGTGCCAGCAGCGATCCTCCGGGACAAAGGCAGCCCCAGCATTTT. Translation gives CASSDPPGQRQPQHF. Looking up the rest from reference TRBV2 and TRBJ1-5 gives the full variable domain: EPEVTQTPSHQVTQMGQEVILRCVPISNHLYFYWYRQILGQKVEFLVSFYNNEISEKSEIFDDQFSVERPDGSNFTLKIRSTKLEDSAMYFCASSDPPGQRQPQHFGDGTRLSIL.

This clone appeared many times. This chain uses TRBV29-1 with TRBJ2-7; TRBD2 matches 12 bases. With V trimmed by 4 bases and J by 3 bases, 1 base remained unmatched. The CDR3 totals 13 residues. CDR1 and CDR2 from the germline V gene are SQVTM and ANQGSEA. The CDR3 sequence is CSVGTSGIYEQYF. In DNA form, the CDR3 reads TGCAGCGTTGGGACTAGCGGGATCTACGAGCAGTACTTC.

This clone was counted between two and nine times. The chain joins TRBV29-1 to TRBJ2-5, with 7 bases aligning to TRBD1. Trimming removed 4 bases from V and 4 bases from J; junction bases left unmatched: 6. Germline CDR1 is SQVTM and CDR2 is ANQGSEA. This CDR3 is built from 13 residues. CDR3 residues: CSVGQGSRETQYF. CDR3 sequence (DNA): TGCAGCGTTGGACAGGGTAGTCGAGAGACCCAGTACTTC.

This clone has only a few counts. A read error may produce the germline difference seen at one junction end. The CDR3 bases are TGTGCTAGCAGCCCGGAGGGGGCGGGGGAGACGCAGTATTTT. Its protein is CASSPEGAGETQYF. This chain links TRBV7-7 with TRBJ2-3; D tentatively fits TRBD1 or TRBD2 (7 bases each). This CDR3 has 14 residues. The germline gives CDR1 SSHAT, CDR2 FNYEAQ (reference sequence).

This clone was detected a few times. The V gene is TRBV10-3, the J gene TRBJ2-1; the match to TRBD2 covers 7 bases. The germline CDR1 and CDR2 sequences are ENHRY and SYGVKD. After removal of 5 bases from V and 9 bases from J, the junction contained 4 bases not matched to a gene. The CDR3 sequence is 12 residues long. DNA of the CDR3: TGTGCCATCAGTCCTAGCGGCGGTGAGCAGTTCTTC. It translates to CAISPSGGEQFF.

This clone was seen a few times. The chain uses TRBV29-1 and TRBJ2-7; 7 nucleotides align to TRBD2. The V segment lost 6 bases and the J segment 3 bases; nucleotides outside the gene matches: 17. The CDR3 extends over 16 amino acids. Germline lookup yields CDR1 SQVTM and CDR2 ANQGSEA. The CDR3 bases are TGCAGCGTGGCTAGCCCATCCGGGACTACCTTCTACGAGCAGTACTTC. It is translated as CSVASPSGTTFYEQYF.

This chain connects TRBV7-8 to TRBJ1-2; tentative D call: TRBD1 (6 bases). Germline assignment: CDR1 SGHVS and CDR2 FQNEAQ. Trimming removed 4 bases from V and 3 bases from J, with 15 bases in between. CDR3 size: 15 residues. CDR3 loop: CASSSSDRPYYGYTF. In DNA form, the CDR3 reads TGTGCCAGCAGCTCCTCTGACAGGCCTTACTATGGCTACACCTTC.

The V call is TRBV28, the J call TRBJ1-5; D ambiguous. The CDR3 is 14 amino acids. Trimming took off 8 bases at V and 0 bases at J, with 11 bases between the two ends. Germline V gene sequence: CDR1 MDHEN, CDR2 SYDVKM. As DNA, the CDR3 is TGTGCCAGCCTCAGTCCACTTAGCAATCAGCCCCAGCATTTT. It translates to CASLSPLSNQPQHF.

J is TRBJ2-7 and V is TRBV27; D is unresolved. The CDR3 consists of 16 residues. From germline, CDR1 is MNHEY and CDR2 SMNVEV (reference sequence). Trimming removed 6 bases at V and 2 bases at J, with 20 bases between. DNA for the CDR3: TGTGCCAGCAGCCGTACTGGCGCATCAAGTCCCTACGAGCAGTACTTC. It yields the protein CASSRTGASSPYEQYF.

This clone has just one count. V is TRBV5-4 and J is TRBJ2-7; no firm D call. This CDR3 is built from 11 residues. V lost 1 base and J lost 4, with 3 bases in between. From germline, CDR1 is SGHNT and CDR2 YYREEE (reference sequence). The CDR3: CASSLNYEQYF. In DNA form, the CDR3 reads TGTGCCAGCAGCTTGAATTACGAGCAGTACTTC.

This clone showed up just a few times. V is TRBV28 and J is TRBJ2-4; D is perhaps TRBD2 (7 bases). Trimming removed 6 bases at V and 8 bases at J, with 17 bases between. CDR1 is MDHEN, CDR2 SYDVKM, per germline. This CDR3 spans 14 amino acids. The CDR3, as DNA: TGTGCCAGCAGCCCTTCAGGGGAGGGATACATTCAGTACTTC. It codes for CASSPSGEGYIQYF.

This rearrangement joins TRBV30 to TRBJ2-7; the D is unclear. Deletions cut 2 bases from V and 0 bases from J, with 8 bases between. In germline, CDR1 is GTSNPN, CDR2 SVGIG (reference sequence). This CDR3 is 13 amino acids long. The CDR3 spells CAWSPEPSYEQYF. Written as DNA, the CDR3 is TGTGCCTGGAGTCCAGAGCCCTCCTACGAGCAGTACTTC.

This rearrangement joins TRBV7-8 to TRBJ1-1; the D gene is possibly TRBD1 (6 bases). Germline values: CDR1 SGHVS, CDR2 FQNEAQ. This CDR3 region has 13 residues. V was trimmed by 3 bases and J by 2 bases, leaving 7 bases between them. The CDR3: CASSLDSNTEAFF. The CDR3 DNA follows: TGTGCCAGCAGCTTGGACAGTAACACTGAAGCTTTCTTT.

This CDR3 reads CAWSLPTPGTTLVETQYF. The CDR3 DNA follows: TGTGCCTGGAGTCTTCCTACCCCCGGGACGACTCTGGTAGAGACCCAGTACTTC. V usage is TRBV30 and J usage is TRBJ2-5; the D call may be TRBD1 or TRBD2 (5 bases each). CDR3 length: 18 amino acids. The ends were cut back, 2 bases at V and 4 bases at J, with 26 bases in the middle. CDR1 GTSNPN and CDR2 SVGIG come from the germline V gene (reference sequence). Combining the CDR3 with reference TRBV30 and TRBJ2-5 gives the whole variable domain SQTIHQWPATLVQPVGSPLSLECTVEGTSNPNLYWYRQAAGRGLQLLFYSVGIGQISSEVPQNLSASRPQDRQFILSSKKLLLSDSGFYLCAWSLPTPGTTLVETQYFGPGTRLLVL.

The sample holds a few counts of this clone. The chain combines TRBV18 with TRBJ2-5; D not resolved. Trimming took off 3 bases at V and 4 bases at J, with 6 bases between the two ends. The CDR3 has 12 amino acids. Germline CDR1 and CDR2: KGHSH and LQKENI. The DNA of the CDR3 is TGTGCCAGCTCACCCCTCGGAGAGACCCAGTACTTC. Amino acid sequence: CASSPLGETQYF.

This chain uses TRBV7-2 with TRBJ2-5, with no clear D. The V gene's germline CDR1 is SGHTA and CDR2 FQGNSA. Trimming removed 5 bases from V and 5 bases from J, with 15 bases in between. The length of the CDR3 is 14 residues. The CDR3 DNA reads TGTGCCAGCAGCCCCCGGGCAGGCCGGGAGACCCAGTACTTC. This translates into CASSPRAGRETQYF.

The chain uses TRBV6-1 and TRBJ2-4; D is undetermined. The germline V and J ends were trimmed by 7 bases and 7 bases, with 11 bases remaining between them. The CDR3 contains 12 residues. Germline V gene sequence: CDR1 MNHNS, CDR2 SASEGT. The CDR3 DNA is TGTGCCAGCACCCTCTCGCAGAACATTCAGTACTTC. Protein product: CASTLSQNIQYF.

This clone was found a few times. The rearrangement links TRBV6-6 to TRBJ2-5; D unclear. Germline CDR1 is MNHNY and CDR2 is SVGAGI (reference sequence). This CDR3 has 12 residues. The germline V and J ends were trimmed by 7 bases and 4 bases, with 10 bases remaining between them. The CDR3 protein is CASKRETETQYF. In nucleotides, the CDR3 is TGTGCCAGCAAGCGTGAGACAGAGACCCAGTACTTC.

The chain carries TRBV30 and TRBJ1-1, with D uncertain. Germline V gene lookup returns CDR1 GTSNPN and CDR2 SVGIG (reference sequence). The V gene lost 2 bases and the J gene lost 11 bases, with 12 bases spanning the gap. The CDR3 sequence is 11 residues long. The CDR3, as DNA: TGTGCCTGGAGTCAGAAGTTCGGGGCTTTCTTT. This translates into CAWSQKFGAFF.

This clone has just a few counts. The chain's CDR3 is CASSGQTSGRTDTQYF. The DNA of the CDR3 is TGCGCCAGCAGTGGCCAGACTAGCGGGAGGACAGATACGCAGTATTTT. The chain is built from TRBV10-1 and TRBJ2-3; TRBD2 aligns across 13 bases. This CDR3 region has 16 residues. V trimming: 4 bases; J trimming: 3 bases; junction bases outside the gene matches: 4. Germline V gene data show CDR1 as WNHNN and CDR2 as SYGVQD (reference sequence).

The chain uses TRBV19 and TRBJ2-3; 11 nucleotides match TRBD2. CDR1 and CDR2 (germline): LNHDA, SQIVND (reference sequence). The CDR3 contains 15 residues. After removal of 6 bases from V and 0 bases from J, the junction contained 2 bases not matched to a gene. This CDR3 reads CASSGTSGSTDTQYF. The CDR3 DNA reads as TGTGCCAGTAGCGGGACTAGCGGAAGCACAGATACGCAGTATTTT.

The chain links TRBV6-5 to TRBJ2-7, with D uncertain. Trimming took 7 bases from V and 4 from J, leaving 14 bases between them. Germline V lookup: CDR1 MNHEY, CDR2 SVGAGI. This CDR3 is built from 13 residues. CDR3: CASIRTIPYEQYF. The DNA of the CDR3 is TGTGCCAGCATCCGAACCATACCGTACGAGCAGTACTTC.

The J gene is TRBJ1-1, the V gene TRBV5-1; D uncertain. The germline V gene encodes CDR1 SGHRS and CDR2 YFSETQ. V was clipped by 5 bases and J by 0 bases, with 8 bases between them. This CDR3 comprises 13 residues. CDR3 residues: CASREGMNTEAFF. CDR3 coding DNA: TGCGCCAGCAGAGAGGGAATGAACACTGAAGCTTTCTTT.

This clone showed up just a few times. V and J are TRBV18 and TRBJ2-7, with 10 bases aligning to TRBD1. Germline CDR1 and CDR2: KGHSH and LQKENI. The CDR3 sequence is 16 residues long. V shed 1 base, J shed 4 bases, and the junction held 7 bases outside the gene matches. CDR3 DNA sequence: TGTGCCAGCTCACCACGGGGACAGGGGATCAGTTACGAGCAGTACTTC. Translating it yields CASSPRGQGISYEQYF.